Each of the 13 T cell receptor beta chains below was sequenced from the same sample in a study of a mutant IDH1 vaccine in newly diagnosed glioma. Their target antigens are unknown. TCRdb's table, derived via immunoSEQ multiplex PCR, lists solely in-frame clones and lacks some. The sample carries tens of thousands of clones, 74% recorded once. The time point was: week 35, safety follow-up. The content of each vaccine dose was 300 ug of mutant IDH1 20-mer peptide, and topical imiquimod accompanied it. Sequencing used PBMCs, obtained from a glioma patient whose treatment included an IDH1 peptide vaccine. Source of these receptors: a man in his forties or fifties with glioma.

This clone has just a few counts. The chain uses TRBV5-5 and TRBJ1-4, with TRBD1 matching over 7 bases. V shed 1 base, J shed 2 bases, and the junction held 2 bases outside the gene matches. Germline V gene data show CDR1 as SGHKS and CDR2 as YYEKEE (reference sequence). The CDR3 covers 15 residues. CDR3: CASSLQGVTNEKLFF. The CDR3 DNA reads as TGTGCCAGCAGCTTGCAGGGGGTGACTAATGAAAAACTGTTTTTT.

The V gene is TRBV5-6, the J gene TRBJ2-1; D not resolved. CDR1 is SGHDT, CDR2 YYEEEE, per germline. The CDR3 contains 17 residues. V was cut by 0 bases and J by 0 bases, with 13 bases left in between. DNA of the CDR3: TGTGCCAGCAGCTTGGGATTGCGAGCCAGCTCCTACAATGAGCAGTTCTTC. It specifies CASSLGLRASSYNEQFF.

This clone was seen just once. The V gene is TRBV9, the J gene TRBJ1-1; D uncertain. This CDR3 is built from 18 residues. Germline V lookup: CDR1 SGDLS, CDR2 YYNGEE. The V end was cut by 2 bases, the J end by 0 bases, with 20 bases between. The CDR3 nucleotides are TGTGCCAGCAGCGTCGAGGCGAAGGATCGTGGGATGAACACTGAAGCTTTCTTT. It specifies CASSVEAKDRGMNTEAFF. Full variable domain (rest looked up from reference TRBV9 and TRBJ1-1): DSGVTQTPKHLITATGQRVTLRCSPRSGDLSVYWYQQSLDQGLQFLIQYYNGEERAKGNILERFSAQQFPDLHSELNLSSLELGDSALYFCASSVEAKDRGMNTEAFFGQGTRLTVV.

The chain is built from TRBV5-6 and TRBJ1-2, with TRBD1 identical over 7 bases. V was pared by 1 base and J by 4 bases, with 1 base of the junction left unmatched. From germline, CDR1 is SGHDT and CDR2 YYEEEE. The CDR3 consists of 13 residues. The CDR3: CASSLRQGYGYTF. The CDR3 DNA follows: TGTGCCAGCAGCTTGCGACAGGGCTATGGCTACACCTTC.

This CDR3 reads CAWSVGLAENEQFF. The CDR3 DNA follows: TGTGCCTGGAGTGTAGGGCTAGCGGAAAATGAGCAGTTCTTC. V is TRBV30 and J is TRBJ2-1, with 7 bases aligning to TRBD2. Germline V CDR1 and CDR2: GTSNPN, SVGIG (reference sequence). V was pared by 0 bases and J by 7 bases, with 6 bases of the junction left unmatched. There are 14 residues in the CDR3.

The J gene is TRBJ2-2, the V gene TRBV6-5; D may be TRBD2 (6 bases). From germline, CDR1 is MNHEY and CDR2 SVGAGI. The CDR3 runs to 16 residues. The V end lost 1 base, the J end lost 1 base, and 10 bases lay between the germline ends. The CDR3 sequence: CASSYFSGLNTGELFF. The CDR3 DNA is TGTGCCAGCAGTTACTTCAGCGGGCTGAACACCGGGGAGCTGTTTTTT.

This chain links TRBV6-1 with TRBJ2-7; a weak D match, TRBD1 (6 bases). The CDR3 is 13 amino acids. Germline CDR1 reads MNHNS; CDR2 reads SASEGT. Trimming pared 7 bases from V and 2 bases from J, leaving 12 bases between. CDR3 region: CASIRTEAYEQYF. The CDR3, as DNA: TGTGCCAGCATTAGGACAGAGGCCTACGAGCAGTACTTC.

The V call is TRBV7-2, the J call TRBJ2-3; no definite D call. The CDR3 runs to 13 residues. Deletions cut 6 bases from V and 9 bases from J, with 16 bases between. Per the germline V gene, CDR1 is SGHTA and CDR2 is FQGNSA. Here the CDR3 reads CASSSPLGWTQYF. DNA for the CDR3: TGTGCCAGCAGTTCCCCCCTAGGCTGGACGCAGTATTTT. The entire variable domain, with the rest obtained from reference TRBV7-2 and TRBJ2-3, is as follows: GAGVSQSPSNKVTEKGKDVELRCDPISGHTALYWYRQSLGQGLEFLIYFQGNSAPDKSGLPSDRFSAERTGGSVSTLTIQRTQQEDSAVYLCASSSPLGWTQYFGPGTRLTVL.

This clone turned up a few times. V and J are TRBV28 and TRBJ1-2; 7 positions match TRBD1. V lost 6 bases to trimming and J lost 2 bases; unmatched junction nucleotides: 3. CDR1 is MDHEN and CDR2 is SYDVKM in the germline V gene. This CDR3 has 13 residues. The CDR3 is CASRGGQNYGYTF. In nucleotides, the CDR3 is TGTGCCAGCAGAGGGGGACAGAACTATGGCTACACCTTC.

In the case of this clone: The sample contains more than one DNA sequence encoding this CDR3. The J gene is TRBJ1-1, the V gene TRBV4-3; D not resolved. Looked up from germline, CDR1 is LGHNA and CDR2 is YSLEER. CDR3 size: 14 residues. With 0 bases removed from V and 6 bases from J, the gap between germline ends came to 11 bases. The CDR3 bases are TGCGCCAGCAGCCAAGATCGGGCCCGTCCTGAAGCTTTCTTT. Amino acids: CASSQDRARPEAFF.

The V gene is TRBV7-2, the J gene TRBJ1-2; D is undetermined. The ends were cut back, 1 base at V and 6 bases at J, with 15 bases in the middle. The CDR3 covers 15 residues. Germline V lookup: CDR1 SGHTA, CDR2 FQGNSA. CDR3 DNA sequence: TGTGCCAGCAGCTTAGAGGCCAGCGTCGGAGATGGCTACACCTTC. Translating gives CASSLEASVGDGYTF.

The chain uses TRBV27 and TRBJ2-7, with 10 nucleotides matching TRBD1. Germline values: CDR1 MNHEY, CDR2 SMNVEV (reference sequence). V lost 2 bases to trimming and J lost 4 bases; unmatched junction nucleotides: 2. This CDR3 has 14 amino acids. CDR3 loop: CASSLRQGAYEQYF. The CDR3 DNA is TGTGCCAGCAGTTTACGACAGGGGGCTTACGAGCAGTACTTC.

The genes are TRBV4-2 and TRBJ1-2, with unresolved D. Germline V lookup: CDR1 LGHNA, CDR2 YNFKEQ. The CDR3 covers 12 residues. The germline V and J ends were trimmed by 0 bases and 4 bases, with 3 bases remaining between them. The CDR3 is CASSQETYGYTF. CDR3 DNA sequence: TGTGCCAGCAGCCAAGAGACCTATGGCTACACCTTC.